This T cell receptor beta chain comes out of a study of cytomegalovirus exposure and HLA in healthy donors listed by TCRdb under 2017. A note on the overall study: According to an earlier analysis of 587 of the donors, about 170 million T cells yielded approximately 120 million unique TCR beta sequences and about 280 Gb of sequence data. Both class I and class II loci were covered by HLA typing, at four-digit resolution. An earlier analysis of 587 of the donors used high-throughput TCR beta sequencing to judge whether each TCR beta V gene segment behaved as functional or pseudogenic. The study profiled the T cell repertoires of hundreds of subjects by immunosequencing and related them to cytomegalovirus serostatus. Across roughly 420 genotyped donors of the cohort, an average of about 240,000 unique TCR beta nucleotide sequences per donor were sequenced, and approximately 17% of those sequences were non-productive. A later genetic analysis took genome-wide SNP genotypes for about 55% of the roughly 700 donors and used that subset as a discovery cohort. High-throughput TCR immunosequencing, statistical association of individual TCRs with disease status, and machine learning were combined to predict cytomegalovirus infection status. In addition to the first cohort of 666 subjects, a separate validation cohort of approximately 110 different subjects was used. Of the approximately 400 genotyped donors, about 84% fell in the genetic ancestry cluster associated with self-reported Caucasian donors. A later analysis re-examined previously published TCR beta repertoires from 600 to 700 donors and added high-resolution HLA genotyping to investigate patterns of TCR occurrence. Donor age, sex, ethnicity and CMV serostatus were compiled together with the repertoire data. The study was designed to test whether signatures of past pathogen exposure could be identified by cataloging public T cell receptors. The later analysis used no new phenotypic data to find candidate immune exposures, relying instead on TCR beta sequences and their occurrence across donors. The number of typed donors differed by locus: about 629-630 for A, B, C, DRB1 and DQB1; 500 to 550 for DQA1; fewer than 610 for DPA1; and about 470 for DPB1. All discovery cohort repertoires had been generated on a single sequencing platform. A handful of DR-DQ haplotypes were handled as single units for association and clustering because linkage in the cohort was strong. An early release that covered approximately 600 HLA-typed donors contained approximately 300 gigabases of sequencing data and roughly 84 million unique TCR sequences.

Libraries came from the immunoSEQ multiplex PCR assay. For the multiplex PCR, a mixture combining 60 forward primers for TCR Vbeta segments and 13 reverse primers for TCR Jbeta segments was used. Amplification of the CDR3 region of rearranged TCR beta genes was performed with a multiplex PCR assay on genomic DNA. The Illumina HiSeq System was used to sequence the amplified TCR beta libraries as 87-base-pair reads. The source study handled its data this way. In a later analysis, 70 million to 95 million unique TCR beta chains were counted across the roughly 670 repertoires, and roughly 9.9 million of these chains were shared by at least two donors. Raw reads were error-corrected and collapsed into unique sequences by a nearest-neighbor algorithm in which closely related sequences were merged to remove PCR and sequencing errors. CDR3 sequences were aligned to IMGT reference sequences to assign V, D and J gene segments. For a sequence to be retained, at least a six-nucleotide match to both a V gene segment and a J gene segment was required. A rearrangement counted as productive if the CDR3 had no stop codons and remained in frame with V and J, and every other rearrangement counted as non-productive. CDR3 was defined by IMGT convention, running from the second conserved V-encoded cysteine to the conserved J-encoded phenylalanine. Sequences without an unambiguous match to a single V gene segment were excluded from the earlier analysis of several hundred of the donors. An earlier analysis of fewer than 750 of the donors called V segments functional above 56.7% productive rearrangements and segregating when the between-donor standard deviation exceeded 5%. To diagnose cytomegalovirus status from the catalog of TCR beta chain sequences, a statistical classification framework was built. In a later analysis, TCR nucleotide sequences were compared against IMGT/GENE-DB human TR gene sequences so that V and J genes could be assigned. Using the TCRdist pipeline, a later analysis assigned CDR3 sequences along with most-parsimonious VDJ recombination scenarios. In a later analysis, each TCR beta chain was defined by its CDR3 amino acid sequence together with its V-gene family, and reads lacking a unique V-gene family were excluded. A later analysis removed 500 to 650 highly shared, low-generation-probability nucleotide sequences to deal with suspected cross-contamination and a sequencing artifact. In a later analysis, a clonal expansion index was calculated for each public chain from normalized within-repertoire ranks of inferred template counts. In a later analysis, generation probabilities were computed using a VDJ recombination model fitted to out-of-frame rearrangements, and the results were checked against IGoR. In a later analysis, hypergeometric tests were used to score TCR-TCR, TCR-HLA and TCR-CMV co-occurrence, with a repertoire-size bias correction applied to TCR pairs. To estimate false discovery rates, a later analysis permuted the HLA or CMV assignments 20 times. In a later analysis, co-occurring TCRs were grouped using DBSCAN, and TCRdist sequence similarity was added for clustering within HLA-allele-positive subsets. Repertoires with fewer than 30,000 or more than 120,000 public chains were left out of co-occurrence clustering, as were roughly five repertoires with anomalous nucleotide sharing. This immuneACCESS table, as held by TCRdb, lists in-frame sequences with V and J called but not all clones. Of the missing ones, under half trace to an unresolved V gene in checked studies; the others have no known cause. V and J calls plus clone size are reproduced from that table; the DNA served to infer D and trimming. This sample comprises about 77,000 clones, over 60% of them detected only once. The ten top clones hold approximately 4.6% of the sample.

Its CDR3 holds 20 amino acids, cysteine through phenylalanine. Only CDR3 DNA remains: 60 bases, in frame from the first base. CDR1 and CDR2 are read off the germline V gene as LGHNA and YSLEER. V is cut back by 3 bases and J by 2 bases, with 21 bases in the junction unmatched. The study at large found these results: HLA typing was unavailable for some donors at each locus, so association tests used only the typed subset. Linkage disequilibrium might explain the correlated functional status among segregating V segments, but an unknown experimental factor could not be ruled out. A later analysis associated 16,951 TCR beta sequences with specific HLA alleles at a false discovery rate of 0.05. Strong co-occurrence of HLA alleles, especially DR and DQ, made assigning TCR associations to individual alleles difficult. A later analysis found that TCR association rates varied across HLA loci, with DRB1 alleles showing the most associated TCRs and HLA-C alleles the fewest. Several of the top co-occurrence clusters appeared to be linked to parvovirus B19, influenza, CMV and Epstein-Barr virus, according to a later analysis. According to a later analysis, most CMV-associated TCR beta chains appeared to be HLA-restricted, and the HLA associations seemed to be driven largely by CMV exposure. In an earlier analysis of more than 450 of the donors, most TCR beta V segments were observed in productive rearrangements about 87% or about 30% of the time, broadly matching IMGT annotations. The only immune exposure information available for the cohort was CMV serostatus. In both the original and validation cohorts, the classifier was reported to diagnose cytomegalovirus status with high specificity and sensitivity. Some IMGT-functional V segments, including TRBV6-2 and TRBV6-3, could not be distinguished by the 87-base-pair reads and were therefore excluded. Compared with the roughly 600-donor mean, donors in an Asian-associated ancestry cluster had fewer N-insertions in productive TCRs, according to a later genetic analysis. In this cohort, only TCR beta chains were sequenced, and detectable features were limited by the absence of alpha or paired-chain data. Across donors, most TCR sequences were observed very rarely, whereas some public TCRs were present in many individuals. In the study, 150 to 200 TCR beta chains were listed as associated with cytomegalovirus. A few of the identified cytomegalovirus-associated TCR beta chains were confirmed in vitro to be specific for cytomegalovirus antigens. In a later analysis, HLA-associated TCR beta chains were found to be more clonally expanded and to have lower generation probabilities than equally common non-associated chains. In a later genetic analysis, a missense DCLRE1C variant was associated with V-gene and J-gene trimming of TCR beta chains, and the association was replicated in an independent cohort. A further reported finding was that TCR beta sequences accurately predicted the HLA-A and HLA-B alleles for most subjects in the first cohort. Sequencing depth was assumed to be roughly uniform across donors in the presence/absence analyses, though that assumption may not hold. It was suggested by the authors that the approach could potentially be generalized to other disease states and immunological phenotypes. Fewer than 20 rarely observed V segments, including chromosome 9 orphons, were excluded from the earlier analysis of 550 to 700 of the donors because counts were too low. The sequencing pipeline was judged likely to have produced a cluster of highly shared sequence variants as a technical artifact.

In total, roughly 710 healthy bone marrow donors made up the cohort. All cohort members were sampled while nominally healthy, although unrecorded immune exposures were likely present. The donor tested CMV seronegative and was one of the 352 seronegative cohort members. A peripheral blood sample was collected from each donor, and TCR beta sequencing was performed on peripheral blood mononuclear cells. Genomic DNA extraction from the blood cell samples was performed with the Qiagen DNeasy Blood Extraction Kit. With respect to this clone: Its cognate antigen has yet to be identified. Base qualities are not recorded, but no much larger clone differs from it by a single base. This sample includes further DNA sequences coding for the same CDR3.

The source is a man aged 35-49 years in good health and CMV-seronegative. Material: PBMCs. This sequence uses TRBV4-3 and TRBJ2-5; 7 bases in the middle match TRBD1. The CDR3 protein is CASSQGFNRGFDRVQETQYF. The sequence in DNA is TGCGCCAGCAGCCAGGGTTTCAATCGGGGCTTTGACAGGGTGCAAGAGACCCAGTACTTC.